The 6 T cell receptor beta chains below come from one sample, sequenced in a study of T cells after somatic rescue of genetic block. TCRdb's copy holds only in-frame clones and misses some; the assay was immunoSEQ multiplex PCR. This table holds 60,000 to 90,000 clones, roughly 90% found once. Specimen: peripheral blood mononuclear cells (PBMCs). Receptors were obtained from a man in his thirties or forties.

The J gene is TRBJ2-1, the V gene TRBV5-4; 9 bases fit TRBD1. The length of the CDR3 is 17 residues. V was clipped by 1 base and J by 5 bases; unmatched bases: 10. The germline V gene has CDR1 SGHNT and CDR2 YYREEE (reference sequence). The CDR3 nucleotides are TGTGCCAGCAGCTTGCCCCAGGGGGGGACAGGGCACAATGAGCAGTTCTTC. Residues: CASSLPQGGTGHNEQFF. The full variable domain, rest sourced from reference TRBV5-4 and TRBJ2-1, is ETGVTQSPTHLIKTRGQQVTLRCSSQSGHNTVSWYQQALGQGPQFIFQYYREEENGRGNFPPRFSGLQFPNYSSELNVNALELDDSALYLCASSLPQGGTGHNEQFFGPGTRLTVL.

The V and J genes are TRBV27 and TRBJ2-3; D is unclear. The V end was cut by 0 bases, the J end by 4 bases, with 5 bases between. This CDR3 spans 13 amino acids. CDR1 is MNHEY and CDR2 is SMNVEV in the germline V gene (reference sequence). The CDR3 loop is CASSLSTADTQYF. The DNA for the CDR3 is TGTGCCAGCAGTTTATCGACTGCAGATACGCAGTATTTT.

Here the CDR3 reads CASSPLVGVAGDEQYF. The CDR3 nucleotides are TGTGCCAGCAGTCCCCTTGTTGGGGTAGCAGGGGACGAGCAGTACTTC. The gene calls are TRBV28 and TRBJ2-7, with D maybe TRBD1 (6 bases). V gave up 5 bases and J gave up 5 bases, with 22 bases separating them. The germline gives CDR1 MDHEN, CDR2 SYDVKM. The CDR3 is 16 amino acids. The full variable domain, with the rest looked up from reference TRBV28 and TRBJ2-7, is DVKVTQSSRYLVKRTGEKVFLECVQDMDHENMFWYRQDPGLGLRLIYFSYDVKMKEKGDIPEGYSVSREKKERFSLILESASTNQTSMYLCASSPLVGVAGDEQYFGPGTRLTVT.

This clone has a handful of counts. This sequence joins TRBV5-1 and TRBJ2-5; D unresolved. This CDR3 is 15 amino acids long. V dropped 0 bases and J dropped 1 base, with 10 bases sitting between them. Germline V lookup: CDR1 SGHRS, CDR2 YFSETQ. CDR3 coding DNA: TGCGCCAGCAGCTTGGGTAGGGCAGTCCAAGAGACCCAGTACTTC. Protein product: CASSLGRAVQETQYF.

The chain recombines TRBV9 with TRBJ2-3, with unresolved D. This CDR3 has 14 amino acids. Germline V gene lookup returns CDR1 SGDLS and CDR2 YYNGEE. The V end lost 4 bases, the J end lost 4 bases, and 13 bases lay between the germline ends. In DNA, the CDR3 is TGTGCCAGCAGCTCCGGCTCGAGCCCAGATACGCAGTATTTT. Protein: CASSSGSSPDTQYF.

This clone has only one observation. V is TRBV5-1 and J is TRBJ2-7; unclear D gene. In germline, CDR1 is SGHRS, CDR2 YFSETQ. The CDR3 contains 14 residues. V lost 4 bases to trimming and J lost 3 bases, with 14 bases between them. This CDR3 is CASSPGSYDYEQYF. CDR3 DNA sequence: TGCGCCAGCAGCCCAGGCAGTTACGACTACGAGCAGTACTTC.